These 6 T cell receptor beta chains came from one sample sequenced in a study of cytomegalovirus exposure and HLA in healthy donors. PCR amplification relied on 60 Vbeta primers (plus 13 Jbeta primers). Method: immunoSEQ multiplex PCR; TCRdb's copy keeps in-frame clones and lacks some. The table for this sample gives approximately 210,000 clones. The source material was PBMCs. Receptor source: a woman aged 30 to 39 in good health and CMV-seropositive.

The V call is TRBV19, the J call TRBJ2-5; a possible D gene is TRBD1 (6 bases). V gave up 7 bases and J gave up 5 bases, with 14 bases separating them. Germline V gives CDR1 LNHDA, CDR2 SQIVND (reference sequence). This CDR3 is 13 amino acids long. CDR3 nucleotide sequence: TGTGCCAGTACCCCCAGGGGTAGCGAGACCCAGTACTTC. Residues: CASTPRGSETQYF.

The chain has TRBV13 and TRBJ1-5; D not resolved. The germline gives CDR1 PRHDT, CDR2 FYEKMQ (reference sequence). V lost 0 bases to trimming and J lost 4 bases, with 7 bases between them. CDR3 length: 14 residues. The CDR3 region is CASSLGLINQPQHF. CDR3 nucleotide sequence: TGTGCCAGCAGCTTAGGCCTAATTAATCAGCCCCAGCATTTT.

This chain connects TRBV10-3 to TRBJ2-5, with 9 nucleotides matching TRBD2. CDR1 and CDR2 from the germline V gene are ENHRY and SYGVKD. This CDR3 region has 18 residues. Trimming at V came to 2 bases and at J to 0 bases, leaving 10 bases not matched to a gene. In nucleotides, the CDR3 is TGTGCCATCAGTGAGCCCGGGGTAGCGGGAGCTCACCAAGAGACCCAGTACTTC. Protein product: CAISEPGVAGAHQETQYF.

As for this clone: This CDR3 is also generated by other DNA sequences in the sample. This chain joins TRBV28 and TRBJ2-7; D is undetermined. V was cut by 3 bases and J by 2 bases, with 5 bases left in between. Germline CDR1 is MDHEN and CDR2 is SYDVKM. The CDR3 is 12 residues long. The chain's CDR3 is CASSFQAYEQYF. The CDR3 DNA reads TGTGCCAGCAGTTTTCAGGCCTACGAGCAGTACTTC.

The V call is TRBV5-1, the J call TRBJ1-1; D gene ambiguous. Germline V gene data show CDR1 as SGHRS and CDR2 as YFSETQ. V was cut by 4 bases and J by 1 base, with 11 bases left in between. The CDR3 extends over 14 amino acids. The CDR3 DNA reads as TGCGCCAGCAGCGGCCACACAACGAACACTGAAGCTTTCTTT. This codes for CASSGHTTNTEAFF.

The V and J genes are TRBV2 and TRBJ2-7; 7 nucleotides agree with TRBD1. With V trimmed by 10 bases and J by 2 bases, 8 bases remained unmatched. The CDR3 totals 13 residues. CDR1 is SNHLY and CDR2 is FYNNEI in the germline V gene. CDR3 residues: CATLRGGTYEQYF. For the CDR3, the DNA is TGTGCCACGCTGCGAGGGGGCACCTACGAGCAGTACTTC.